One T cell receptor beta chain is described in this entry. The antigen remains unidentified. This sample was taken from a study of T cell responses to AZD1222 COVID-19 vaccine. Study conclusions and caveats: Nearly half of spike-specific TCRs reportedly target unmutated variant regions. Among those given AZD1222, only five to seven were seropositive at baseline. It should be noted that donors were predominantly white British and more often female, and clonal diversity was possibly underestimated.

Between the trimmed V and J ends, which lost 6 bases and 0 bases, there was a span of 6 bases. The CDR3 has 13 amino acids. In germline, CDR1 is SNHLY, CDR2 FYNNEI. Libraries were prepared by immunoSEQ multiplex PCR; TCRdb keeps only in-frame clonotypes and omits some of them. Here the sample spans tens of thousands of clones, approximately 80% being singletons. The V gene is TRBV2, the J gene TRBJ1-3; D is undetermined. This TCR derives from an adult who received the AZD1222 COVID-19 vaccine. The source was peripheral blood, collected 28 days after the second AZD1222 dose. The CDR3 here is CASSPFSGNTIYF. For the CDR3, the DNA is TGTGCCAGCAGCCCGTTCTCTGGAAACACCATATATTTT.